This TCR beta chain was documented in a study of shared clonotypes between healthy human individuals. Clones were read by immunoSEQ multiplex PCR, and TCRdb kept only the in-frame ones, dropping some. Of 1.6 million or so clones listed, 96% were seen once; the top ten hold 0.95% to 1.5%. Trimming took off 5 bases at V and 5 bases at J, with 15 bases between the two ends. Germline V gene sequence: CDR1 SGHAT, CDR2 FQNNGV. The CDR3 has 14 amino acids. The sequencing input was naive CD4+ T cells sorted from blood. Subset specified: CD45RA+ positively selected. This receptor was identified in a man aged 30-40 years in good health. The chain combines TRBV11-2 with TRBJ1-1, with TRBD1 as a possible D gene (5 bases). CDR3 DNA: TGTGCCAGCAGCGCTTGGATAGGGGCTACTGAAGCTTTCTTT. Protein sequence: CASSAWIGATEAFF.